What follows are 21 T cell receptor beta chains derived from one specimen sequenced in a study of cytomegalovirus exposure and HLA in healthy donors. PCR primers comprised 60 Vbeta and 13 Jbeta primers. TCRdb keeps only in-frame clones here, not all; method: immunoSEQ multiplex PCR. The profile covers some 250,000 clones, with approximately 80% appearing a single time and less than 9% taken by the ten largest. The sequenced material came from PBMCs. The receptors were gathered from a woman aged 60-70 years in good health and CMV-seropositive.

This chain joins TRBV25-1 and TRBJ1-1, with a possible D match to TRBD1 (5 bases). The CDR3 sequence is 13 residues long. Looked up from germline, CDR1 is MGHDK and CDR2 is SYGVNS. V dropped 6 bases and J dropped 1 base, with 9 bases sitting between them. CDR3 sequence reads: CASRQGPNTEAFF. DNA for the CDR3: TGTGCCAGCAGGCAGGGCCCGAACACTGAAGCTTTCTTT.

The chain combines TRBV2 with TRBJ2-5, with TRBD1 identical over 7 bases. The DNA end favors TRBJ2-7, so the J call may be wrong. Germline V gives CDR1 SNHLY, CDR2 FYNNEI. CDR3 size: 13 residues. CDR3 amino acids: CAKAGRGRYEQYF. Written as DNA, the CDR3 is TGTGCCAAAGCTGGTAGGGGGCGGTACGAGCAGTACTTC.

V and J are TRBV7-9 and TRBJ2-7; TRBD2 matches at 8 bases. This CDR3 is built from 14 residues. The trim removed 1 base at V and 8 bases at J, leaving 7 bases unmatched. Germline CDR1 SEHNR, CDR2 FQNEAQ (reference sequence). The CDR3 reads CASSLGSGTTQQYF. As DNA, the CDR3 is TGTGCCAGCAGCTTAGGTAGCGGGACTACGCAGCAGTACTTC.

Written as DNA, the CDR3 is TGTGCCAGCTCCCGGGACACTGACTCCTACGAGCAGTACTTC. Its translation: CASSRDTDSYEQYF. The rearrangement joins TRBV18 to TRBJ2-7; possibly TRBD1 for D (6 bases). Germline V CDR1 and CDR2: KGHSH, LQKENI. The CDR3 runs 14 residues. Trimming left V 6 bases short and J 0 bases short, with 12 bases between.

This clone was seen just once. The chain employs TRBV18 and TRBJ1-2; 12 bases map to TRBD1. V gave up 0 bases and J gave up 8 bases; unmatched junction bases: 4. The CDR3 has 15 residues. Germline loops: CDR1 KGHSH, CDR2 LQKENI. Written as DNA, the CDR3 is TGTGCCAGCTCACCACCGGGACAGGGGGCCAGAGGCTACACCTTC. Translating it yields CASSPPGQGARGYTF.

The gene calls are TRBV18 and TRBJ2-3; possible D gene TRBD2, 6 bases. V was trimmed by 8 bases and J by 1 base, leaving 10 bases between them. CDR1 is KGHSH and CDR2 is LQKENI in the germline V gene. The CDR3 contains 13 residues. The CDR3 DNA reads TGTGCCAGCGCGCCGGGAGGCACAGATACGCAGTATTTT. Amino acids: CASAPGGTDTQYF.

This clone was seen a handful of times. The CDR3 DNA sequence: TGTGCCAGCAGCCCCTGGGATAGCGGAAAGAACTCCTACGAGCAGTACTTC. Its translation is CASSPWDSGKNSYEQYF. V and J are TRBV7-9 and TRBJ2-5; a possible D gene is TRBD2 (6 bases). The J call may be wrong; the DNA end is better matched by TRBJ2-7. The CDR3 has 17 amino acids. CDR1 SEHNR and CDR2 FQNEAQ come from the germline V gene (reference sequence).

J is TRBJ1-2 and V is TRBV27, with 9 bases identical to TRBD1. The junction had 5 bases not matched to a gene; V was cut back by 6 bases and J by 0 bases. The CDR3 has 15 amino acids. Germline lookup yields CDR1 MNHEY and CDR2 SMNVEV (reference sequence). In nucleotides, the CDR3 is TGTGCCAGCAGACAGGGGGCGACCCCTAACTATGGCTACACCTTC. This codes for CASRQGATPNYGYTF.

V usage is TRBV7-2 and J usage is TRBJ2-7; 8 bases map to TRBD2. The V gene end was trimmed by 1 base and the J gene end by 3 bases; junction bases not matched to a gene: 5. Germline CDR1 SGHTA, CDR2 FQGNSA. There are 15 residues in the CDR3. DNA for the CDR3: TGTGCCAGCAGCTTAGGCACGGGAGGGGTCTACGAGCAGTACTTC. Protein: CASSLGTGGVYEQYF.

The rearrangement joins TRBV27 to TRBJ1-1; D may be TRBD1 (5 bases). Germline CDR1 and CDR2: MNHEY and SMNVEV (reference sequence). The CDR3 has 14 residues. V shed 3 bases and J shed 1 base, with 9 bases lying between them. The CDR3 DNA reads TGTGCCAGCAGTTTTGGGGCTCGGAACACTGAAGCTTTCTTT. Its translation is CASSFGARNTEAFF.

V usage is TRBV9 and J usage is TRBJ1-1; 7 bases match TRBD1. This CDR3 contains 14 residues. Losses at the gene ends were 2 bases for V and 0 bases for J; bases not matched to a gene: 1. Germline V CDR1 and CDR2: SGDLS, YYNGEE. Here the CDR3 DNA reads TGTGCCAGCAGCGTGGGACAGCTGAACACTGAAGCTTTCTTT. It specifies CASSVGQLNTEAFF.

The genes are TRBV18 and TRBJ1-3, with D possibly matching TRBD1 (5 bases). V lost 3 bases and J 4 bases, leaving 16 bases between the germline ends. The CDR3 covers 16 residues. Germline CDR1 is KGHSH and CDR2 is LQKENI. The CDR3 here is CASSPNRGRGGNTIYF. The CDR3 nucleotides read TGTGCCAGCTCACCTAACCGCGGGAGGGGCGGAAACACCATATATTTT.

The rearrangement links TRBV28 to TRBJ2-7, with TRBD1 identical over 11 bases. The trim removed 3 bases at V and 2 bases at J, leaving 6 bases unmatched. The CDR3 consists of 16 residues. Germline CDR1 MDHEN, CDR2 SYDVKM. CDR3: CASSFLPGQGAYEQYF. The CDR3, as DNA: TGTGCCAGCAGTTTCCTCCCGGGACAGGGGGCCTACGAGCAGTACTTC.

This clone has just a few counts. The chain joins TRBV12-5 to TRBJ1-1, with 7 bases fitting TRBD1. V lost 6 bases, J lost 5 bases, and 12 bases stayed unmatched. This CDR3 has 15 amino acids. Germline CDR1 LGHNT, CDR2 FRNRAP. The CDR3 region is CASGFSGGFRTEAFF. The CDR3 nucleotides are TGTGCTAGTGGCTTTTCAGGGGGTTTTAGGACTGAAGCTTTCTTT. Supplemented by reference TRBV12-5 and TRBJ1-1, the full variable domain reads DARVTQTPRHKVTEMGQEVTMRCQPILGHNTVFWYRQTMMQGLELLAYFRNRAPLDDSGMPKDRFSAEMPDATLATLKIQPSEPRDSAVYFCASGFSGGFRTEAFFGQGTRLTVV.

A single count supports this clone. The rearrangement links TRBV11-2 to TRBJ2-1; 12 nucleotides agree with TRBD2. V gave up 6 bases and J gave up 7 bases; unmatched junction bases: 4. This CDR3 is 14 amino acids long. Germline CDR1 SGHAT, CDR2 FQNNGV. CDR3 region: CASRTGLAGNEQFF. The CDR3, as DNA: TGTGCCAGCAGGACGGGACTAGCGGGTAATGAGCAGTTCTTC.

CDR3 nucleotide sequence: TGCGCCAGCAGCCCCCAAGGTGGACTAGCGGGAGAGGAGTTCTTC. This gives the protein CASSPQGGLAGEEFF. The chain carries TRBV5-1 and TRBJ2-1; 13 nucleotides agree with TRBD2. The CDR3 is 15 residues long. With 4 bases clipped from V and 14 bases from J, the junction kept 12 bases outside the gene matches. Germline-derived CDR1 and CDR2 are SGHRS and YFSETQ.

This chain joins TRBV7-3 and TRBJ2-3, with 7 bases fitting TRBD1. The trim removed 1 base at V and 1 base at J, leaving 2 bases unmatched. Germline assignment: CDR1 SGHTA and CDR2 FQGTGA. This CDR3 is 15 amino acids long. The CDR3 sequence: CASSLRTGGTDTQYF. CDR3 sequence (DNA): TGTGCCAGCAGCTTAAGAACAGGGGGCACAGATACGCAGTATTTT.

The V gene is TRBV4-1, the J gene TRBJ2-2, with TRBD2 matching 9 bases. CDR3 size: 15 residues. The germline CDR1 and CDR2 sequences are MGHRA and YSYEKL. V lost 5 bases to trimming and J lost 3 bases; unmatched junction nucleotides: 4. The CDR3 sequence is CASSWASGDTGELFF. The DNA for the CDR3 is TGCGCCAGCAGCTGGGCTAGCGGGGACACCGGGGAGCTGTTTTTT.

The gene calls are TRBV27 and TRBJ2-3; 10 bases map to TRBD2. Looked up from germline, CDR1 is MNHEY and CDR2 is SMNVEV (reference sequence). The CDR3 is made up of 16 amino acids. The J segment lost 0 bases and the V segment lost 6 bases, leaving 6 bases of the junction unmatched. In DNA form, the CDR3 reads TGTGCCAGCAGGCGGACTAGCGGAGCTAGCACAGATACGCAGTATTTT. It translates to CASRRTSGASTDTQYF.

This clone has more than one count but fewer than ten. The V gene is TRBV6-1, the J gene TRBJ2-3; TRBD2 agrees at 13 bases. The CDR3 sequence is 17 residues long. Germline V lookup: CDR1 MNHNS, CDR2 SASEGT. V gave up 3 bases and J gave up 5 bases; unmatched junction bases: 8. Here the CDR3 reads CASSDLLAGGPGDTQYF. In DNA form, the CDR3 reads TGTGCCAGCAGTGACCTACTAGCGGGAGGGCCCGGAGATACGCAGTATTTT.

This chain joins TRBV11-2 and TRBJ2-7; 9 bases match TRBD1. CDR1 is SGHAT and CDR2 is FQNNGV in the germline V gene. The ends lost 5 bases at V and 7 bases at J; junction bases unmatched: 12. The CDR3 loop spans 15 amino acids. Here the CDR3 reads CASSPRTGVPLEQYF. In nucleotides, the CDR3 is TGTGCCAGCAGCCCCCGGACAGGGGTTCCCCTTGAGCAGTACTTC.